This T cell receptor beta chain was observed in a study of T cells in Graves' hyperthyroidism and ophthalmopathy. Amplification targeted TCR beta CDR3 regions from RNA transcripts. Primed by the HTBI set, a first-round RT-PCR was run on the TCR CDR3. TCRdb passed the multiplex PCR reads through MiXCR, listing each CDR3 protein once. The sample lists over 200,000 distinct CDR3 sequences; roughly 18% were seen once. The CDR3 is made up of 16 amino acids. After removal of 0 bases from V and 2 bases from J, the junction contained 7 bases not matched to a gene. The germline CDR1 and CDR2 sequences are ENHRY and SYGVKD.

The V and J genes are TRBV10-3 and TRBJ2-7; 7 positions agree with TRBD1. Sequences were obtained from blood. The clonotype was recovered from a man in his fifties or sixties with Graves' hyperthyroidism. The DNA of the CDR3 is TGTGCCATCAGTGAGTCCAGAGGTGACAGGGCCTACGAGCAGTACTTC. This codes for CAISESRGDRAYEQYF.